This T cell receptor beta chain was sequenced in a study of shared clonotypes between healthy human individuals. At the level of the study: Donors, aged 18 to 49, were two women and three men. CD4 naive and memory got three plates each, CD8 naive two, CD8 memory one. General study findings and limits: Larger richness was generally estimated for naive than memory subsets.

Worth noting for this clone: Its matching antigen is unknown.

The naive CD8 population came from CD45RO-negative cells selected for CCR7, without terminally differentiated effector memory CD45RA+ cells. Germline V gene lookup returns CDR1 SGDLS and CDR2 YYNGEE. Trimming shortened V by 2 bases and J by 1 base, and 9 bases separated the two germline ends. This CDR3 is 14 amino acids long. Clones were sequenced by immunoSEQ multiplex PCR, and TCRdb holds only the in-frame ones, with some missing. The table records hundreds of thousands of clones, 95% to 96% of them present only once. The chain has TRBV9 and TRBJ1-1; tentatively, D is TRBD1 (6 bases). The sample taken for sequencing was naive CD8+ T cells sorted from blood. The clonotype comes from a woman in her 30s in good health. In DNA, the CDR3 is TGTGCCAGCAGCGTCGGACAGAGGAACACTGAAGCTTTCTTT. The encoded protein is CASSVGQRNTEAFF.